The rows below give T cell receptor beta chains drawn from one sample of a study of T cells after yellow fever vaccination. One entry per CDR3 protein, called by TCRdb with MiXCR from the 5' RACE reads. Here the sample spans some 600,000 distinct CDR3 sequences, roughly 12% being singletons. This sample comprised PBMCs, obtained on the day of the yellow fever booster vaccination. Receptors were obtained from a man aged 25 to 45 who received the YFV17D yellow fever vaccine. CDR3s include the opening cysteine and the closing phenylalanine or tryptophan. The order of the fields is clone size, V gene, D gene, J gene, CDR3 protein, CDR3 DNA. A D gene is named only where the DNA matches it firmly. A row's size may be missing; if present it is once, few, many or a size class.

size: NA; V: TRBV20-1; D: NA; J: TRBJ2-2; CDR3: CSARDGRRGTGELFF; DNA: TGCAGTGCTAGAGACGGACGGAGGGGCACCGGGGAGCTGTTTTTT
size: few; V: TRBV29-1; D: NA; J: TRBJ2-1; CDR3: CSITEGQFF; DNA: TGCAGCATAACAGAGGGGCAGTTCTTC
size: NA; V: TRBV7-2; D: NA; J: TRBJ2-7; CDR3: CASSLSARGRFYEQYF; DNA: TGTGCCAGCAGCTTATCGGCCCGGGGTCGCTTCTACGAGCAGTACTTC
size: few; V: TRBV6-5; D: NA; J: TRBJ1-5; CDR3: CASSREVENNQPQHF; DNA: TGTGCCAGCAGCCGGGAGGTTGAAAACAATCAGCCCCAGCATTTT
size: NA; V: TRBV7-9; D: NA; J: TRBJ2-2; CDR3: CASSSLEAGELFF; DNA: TGTGCCAGCAGCTCCCTTGAGGCCGGGGAGCTGTTTTTT
size: NA; V: TRBV20-1; D: TRBD2; J: TRBJ2-7; CDR3: CSAREPGLAHEQYF; DNA: TGCAGTGCTAGAGAGCCGGGACTAGCACACGAGCAGTACTTC
size: NA; V: TRBV6-1; D: NA; J: TRBJ1-2; CDR3: CASSEGQGPNYGYTF; DNA: TGTGCCAGCAGTGAAGGGCAGGGGCCGAACTATGGCTACACCTTC
size: NA; V: TRBV7-2; D: TRBD2; J: TRBJ2-1; CDR3: CASSLIPGLGGPEQFF; DNA: TGTGCCAGCAGCTTAATTCCTGGACTAGGCGGTCCTGAGCAGTTCTTC
size: NA; V: TRBV3-1; D: TRBD2; J: TRBJ2-1; CDR3: CASSRTSGRILQFF; DNA: TGTGCCAGCAGCCGCACTAGCGGGAGAATTTTGCAGTTCTTC
size: NA; V: TRBV5-1; D: NA; J: TRBJ2-3; CDR3: CASSLNPGGASTDTQYF; DNA: TGCGCCAGCAGCTTGAATCCCGGCGGGGCTAGCACAGATACGCAGTATTTT
size: NA; V: TRBV5-4; D: NA; J: TRBJ2-3; CDR3: CASSPPSGDTQYF; DNA: TGTGCCAGCAGCCCCCCATCAGGGGATACGCAGTATTTT
size: NA; V: TRBV6-5; D: NA; J: TRBJ2-2; CDR3: CASSYRGTTGELFF; DNA: TGTGCCAGCAGTTACCGCGGGACCACCGGGGAGCTGTTTTTT
size: few; V: TRBV4-2; D: NA; J: TRBJ2-3; CDR3: CASSPLGRGAASTDTQYF; DNA: TGTGCCAGCAGCCCCCTGGGTCGGGGAGCGGCTAGCACAGATACGCAGTATTTT
size: few; V: TRBV11-2; D: TRBD1; J: TRBJ2-5; CDR3: CASSLHRGQGEETQYF; DNA: TGTGCCAGCAGCCTTCACAGGGGGCAAGGGGAGGAGACCCAGTACTTC
size: few; V: TRBV5-1; D: NA; J: TRBJ2-2; CDR3: CASTVGGTGELFF; DNA: TGCGCCAGCACGGTTGGTGGCACCGGGGAGCTGTTTTTT
size: NA; V: TRBV3-1; D: NA; J: TRBJ2-1; CDR3: CASSSRLYNEQFF; DNA: TGTGCCAGCAGCAGCCGACTATACAATGAGCAGTTCTTC
size: few; V: TRBV30; D: NA; J: TRBJ2-3; CDR3: CAWDRTGVSTDTQYF; DNA: TGTGCCTGGGACCGGACGGGAGTGAGCACAGATACGCAGTATTTT
size: NA; V: TRBV4-2; D: TRBD2; J: TRBJ2-5; CDR3: CASSQETILAGNQETQYF; DNA: TGTGCCAGCAGCCAAGAAACAATACTAGCGGGGAATCAAGAGACCCAGTACTTC
size: few; V: TRBV12-3/TRBV12-4; D: TRBD1; J: TRBJ2-6; CDR3: CAGRDRGSGANVLTF; DNA: TGTGCCGGACGGGACAGGGGCTCTGGGGCCAACGTCCTGACTTTC
size: NA; V: TRBV7-9; D: NA; J: TRBJ2-7; CDR3: CASSLARDRKFYEQYF; DNA: TGTGCCAGCAGCTTAGCGAGGGATAGAAAATTCTACGAGCAGTACTTC
size: NA; V: TRBV12-3/TRBV12-4; D: TRBD1; J: TRBJ2-5; CDR3: CASSLGRTGILQTQYF; DNA: TGTGCCAGCAGTTTAGGGAGGACAGGGATACTCCAGACCCAGTACTTC
size: few; V: TRBV10-3; D: TRBD2; J: TRBJ2-1; CDR3: CAILSGISGDEQFF; DNA: TGTGCCATCCTAAGCGGGATCAGTGGCGATGAGCAGTTCTTC
size: NA; V: TRBV23-1; D: TRBD1; J: TRBJ2-7; CDR3: CASSHPRDRDRHEQYF; DNA: TGCGCCAGCAGTCATCCTAGAGACAGGGACCGTCACGAGCAGTACTTC
size: few; V: TRBV4-3; D: TRBD2; J: TRBJ2-1; CDR3: CASSHVGLAAYNEQFF; DNA: TGCGCCAGCAGCCACGTCGGACTAGCTGCCTACAATGAGCAGTTCTTC
size: NA; V: TRBV7-8; D: NA; J: TRBJ2-7; CDR3: CASSLAELLYEQYF; DNA: TGTGCCAGCAGCTTAGCGGAGCTGCTCTACGAGCAGTACTTC
size: NA; V: TRBV2; D: TRBD2; J: TRBJ2-1; CDR3: CASSTSGGLQFF; DNA: TGTGCCAGCAGCACCAGCGGGGGTCTCCAGTTCTTC
size: NA; V: TRBV12-2; D: NA; J: TRBJ2-7; CDR3: CASRLVSRGLGFSYEQYF; DNA: TGTGCAAGTCGCTTAGTTTCTCGGGGCTTAGGGTTTTCCTACGAGCAGTACTTC
size: NA; V: TRBV20-1; D: NA; J: TRBJ2-1; CDR3: CSAKWREFSEQFF; DNA: TGCAGTGCTAAGTGGAGGGAGTTTAGTGAGCAGTTCTTC
size: few; V: TRBV20-1; D: NA; J: TRBJ2-1; CDR3: CSASSSGRVNNEQFF; DNA: TGCAGTGCTAGTTCATCCGGGAGAGTGAACAATGAGCAGTTCTTC